This T cell receptor (beta chain) was identified during a study of cytomegalovirus exposure and HLA in healthy donors (dated by TCRdb to 2015 to 2018). For context, the study as a whole: According to an earlier analysis of 550 to 700 of the donors, about 170 million T cells yielded 95 million to 140 million unique TCR beta sequences and 250 to 350 Gb of sequence data. The number of donors typed differed by locus, with 629-630 for A, B, C, DRB1 and DQB1, 522 for DQA1, approximately 580 for DPA1, and some 450 for DPB1. The later analysis used no new phenotypic data to find candidate immune exposures, relying instead on TCR beta sequences and their occurrence across donors. Among roughly 400 genotyped donors of the cohort, an average of around 240,000 unique TCR beta nucleotide sequences was sequenced per donor, of which 15% to 20% were non-productive. HLA typing included class I and class II loci at four-digit resolution. A separate validation cohort of about 110 different subjects was used in addition to the 666-subject first cohort. All discovery cohort repertoires had been generated using a single sequencing platform. In a later analysis, previously published TCR beta repertoires from hundreds of donors were re-analyzed and high-resolution HLA genotyping was added so that TCR occurrence patterns could be studied. The aim of the study was to test whether cataloging public T cell receptors could identify signatures of past pathogen exposure. An earlier analysis of some 500 of the donors applied high-throughput TCR beta sequencing to assess whether each TCR beta V gene segment acted as functional or pseudogenic. Approximately 300 gigabases of sequencing data and about 92 million unique TCR sequences made up an early release that covered around 640 HLA-typed donors. Among the roughly 400 genotyped donors, 75% to 90% belonged to the genetic ancestry cluster associated with self-reported Caucasian donors. In a later genetic analysis, genome-wide SNP genotypes for about 65% of the 666 donors were used, and that subset was treated as a discovery cohort. Donor age, sex, ethnicity and CMV serostatus were collected together with the repertoire data. Because of strong linkage in the cohort, four to six DR-DQ haplotypes were treated as single units for association and clustering. Using immunosequencing, the study profiled T cell repertoires from roughly 650 subjects and related those repertoires to cytomegalovirus serostatus. To predict cytomegalovirus infection status, the study brought together high-throughput TCR immunosequencing, statistical association of individual TCRs with disease status, and machine learning. General conclusions and limits of the study: Most TCR sequences were observed very rarely across donors, whereas some public TCRs were present in many individuals. The presence/absence analyses assumed that sequencing depth was roughly uniform across donors, and that assumption may not be true. Only TCR beta chains were sequenced in this cohort, and the absence of alpha or paired-chain data limited detectable features. According to a later genetic analysis, donors in an Asian-associated ancestry cluster had fewer N-insertions in productive TCRs than the approximately 710-donor mean. The sequencing pipeline was judged likely to have produced a cluster of highly shared sequence variants as a technical artifact. An association between a missense DCLRE1C variant and V-gene and J-gene trimming of TCR beta chains was found in a later genetic analysis and replicated in an independent cohort. In a later analysis, HLA-associated TCR beta chains were found to be more clonally expanded and to have lower generation probabilities than equally common non-associated chains. Because some donors lacked HLA typing at each locus, the association tests relied only on the typed subset. A later analysis found that most CMV-associated TCR beta chains appeared HLA-restricted, with HLA associations seemingly driven largely by CMV exposure. Assigning TCR associations to individual alleles was difficult when HLA alleles, especially DR and DQ, strongly co-occurred. For the cohort, immune exposure information was limited to CMV serostatus. According to a later analysis, TCR association rates differed among HLA loci, with DRB1 alleles showing the most associated TCRs and HLA-C alleles showing the fewest. Because counts were too low, some 16 rarely observed V segments, including chromosome 9 orphons, were excluded from the earlier analysis of some 590 of the donors. The classifier was reported to diagnose cytomegalovirus status with high specificity and sensitivity in both the original cohort and the validation cohort. The 87-base-pair reads could not distinguish some IMGT-functional V segments, including TRBV6-2 and TRBV6-3, so those segments were excluded. The authors suggested that the approach could potentially be generalized to other disease states and immunological phenotypes. Linkage disequilibrium might explain the correlated functional status among segregating V segments, but an unknown experimental factor could not be excluded. Three of the identified cytomegalovirus-associated TCR beta chains were confirmed in vitro to be specific for cytomegalovirus antigens. According to a later analysis, parvovirus B19, influenza, CMV and Epstein-Barr virus appeared linked to several top co-occurrence clusters. A further reported finding was that TCR beta sequences accurately predicted the HLA-A and HLA-B alleles for most subjects in the first cohort. In a later analysis, 16,951 TCR beta sequences were associated with specific HLA alleles at a false discovery rate of 0.05. Broadly in line with IMGT annotations, most TCR beta V segments showed up in productive rearrangements about 87% or about 30% of the time in an earlier analysis of 587 of the donors. The study gave a list of more than 150 TCR beta chains associated with cytomegalovirus.

Looking up the germline V gene (reference sequence) yields CDR1 SEHNR and CDR2 FQNEAQ. The CDR3 contains 15 residues, cysteine and phenylalanine counted. Just the 45-base CDR3 DNA is kept, in frame starting at base 1. Library creation used the immunoSEQ multiplex PCR assay. For the multiplex PCR, a mixture combining 60 forward primers for TCR Vbeta segments and 13 reverse primers for TCR Jbeta segments was used. Amplification of the CDR3 region of rearranged TCR beta genes was performed with a multiplex PCR assay on genomic DNA. Amplified TCR beta libraries were sequenced as 87-base-pair reads on the Illumina HiSeq System. The original methods were these. A later analysis tallied 75 million to 85 million unique TCR beta chains across the 600 to 700 repertoires, and about 12 million of those chains were shared by two or more donors. Raw reads were error-corrected and collapsed into unique sequences by a nearest-neighbor algorithm in which closely related sequences were merged to remove PCR and sequencing errors. V, D and J gene segments were assigned by aligning CDR3 sequences to IMGT reference sequences. For a sequence to be retained, a match of at least six nucleotides was required to both a V gene segment and a J gene segment. Rearrangements were called productive when the CDR3 lacked stop codons and stayed in frame with V and J; all others were non-productive. Following IMGT convention, CDR3 was defined as the stretch from the second conserved V-encoded cysteine to the conserved J-encoded phenylalanine. In an earlier analysis of some 550 of the donors, sequences lacking an unambiguous match to a single V gene segment were excluded. In an earlier analysis of a few hundred of the donors, a V segment was called functional when productive rearrangements were above 56.7%, and segregating when the standard deviation between donors exceeded 5%. A statistical classification framework was built to diagnose cytomegalovirus status from the catalog of TCR beta chain sequences. In a later analysis, TCR nucleotide sequences were compared against IMGT/GENE-DB human TR gene sequences so that V and J genes could be assigned. In a later analysis, CDR3 sequences and most-parsimonious VDJ recombination scenarios were assigned using the TCRdist pipeline. A later analysis defined each TCR beta chain by its CDR3 amino acid sequence plus V-gene family, and excluded reads lacking a unique V-gene family. As a way to deal with suspected cross-contamination and a sequencing artifact, a later analysis dropped 450 to 700 nucleotide sequences that were highly shared and had low generation probability. In a later analysis, a clonal expansion index was calculated for each public chain from normalized within-repertoire ranks of inferred template counts. A later analysis computed generation probabilities with a VDJ recombination model fitted to out-of-frame rearrangements, and checked the results against IGoR. Hypergeometric tests were used in a later analysis to score TCR-TCR, TCR-HLA and TCR-CMV co-occurrence, with a repertoire-size bias correction applied to the TCR pairs. In a later analysis, false discovery rates were estimated by permuting HLA or CMV assignments 20 times. In a later analysis, co-occurring TCRs were grouped using DBSCAN, with TCRdist sequence similarity added in when clustering inside HLA-allele-positive subsets. Co-occurrence clustering excluded repertoires with fewer than 30,000 or more than 120,000 public chains, plus five with anomalous nucleotide sharing. Here the immuneACCESS table is served through TCRdb, limited to in-frame sequences with V and J called. Missing clones are a known gap in these copies; in checked studies unresolved V genes cover under half, and the rest lacks a known reason. V, J and clone size were drawn from that table, and D and trimming were deduced from the DNA. This sample lists 150,000 to 200,000 clones; approximately 80% were detected once. The biggest ten clones account for 6.5% to 9% of the sample.

In total, roughly 670 healthy bone marrow donors made up the cohort. Cohort members were all nominally healthy when sampled, although unrecorded immune exposures were likely present. The donor tested CMV seropositive and was one of the 289 seropositive cohort members. Every donor gave a peripheral blood sample, and the peripheral blood mononuclear cells from that sample were used for TCR beta sequencing. The Qiagen DNeasy Blood Extraction Kit was used to extract genomic DNA from the blood cell samples. As to this clone: Its antigen remains undetermined. At one boundary the junction diverges from the germline segment, which might be a read error.

Material: PBMCs. The rearranged segments are TRBV7-9 and TRBJ2-5; 10 nucleotides in the junction match TRBD2. This sequence was found in a woman between 35 and 50 years old in good health and CMV-seropositive. The DNA sequence follows: TGTTCCAGCAGCTTAACTAGCGGGGAGGCGGAGACCCAGTACTTC. It specifies CSSSLTSGEAETQYF.